This T cell receptor beta chain is from a study of shared clonotypes between healthy human individuals. Using immunoSEQ multiplex PCR, the repertoire was profiled, and TCRdb retains in-frame clones only, with some absent. The sample lists roughly 2.5 million clones, just over 90% occurring once. The length of the CDR3 is 15 residues. Germline assignment: CDR1 SGHRS and CDR2 YFSETQ. V lost 1 base to trimming and J lost 2 bases, with 13 bases between them. This receptor was taken from a man aged 18 to 29 in good health. Specimen: naive CD4+ T cells sorted from blood. Subset indicated: CD45RA+ positively selected. The chain uses TRBV5-1 and TRBJ2-7, with unresolved D. CDR3 sequence reads: CASSLSLGIPYEQYF. The CDR3 nucleotides read TGCGCCAGCAGCTTGTCCCTTGGGATCCCCTACGAGCAGTACTTC.